This record looks at one T cell receptor beta chain sequence and its context. Its specificity is not known. Nominally healthy donors were sampled, though unrecorded immune exposures were likely. The data stem from a study of cytomegalovirus exposure and HLA in healthy donors. Study-wide results and limits: Association of approximately 16,000 TCR beta sequences with HLA alleles was found at 0.05 false discovery rate in a later analysis. The authors enumerated 150 to 200 TCR beta chains as linked to cytomegalovirus.

Primers for the PCR totalled 60 Vbeta and 13 Jbeta. Repertoires were generated with immunoSEQ multiplex PCR, while TCRdb's copy carries only in-frame clones and drops some. Of 150,000 to 200,000 clones detected, around 80% appear once; the ten largest clones hold less than 1.2%. The germline V gene encodes CDR1 LGHNT and CDR2 FRNRAP. The length of the CDR3 is 15 residues. With 3 bases removed from V and 2 bases from J, the gap between germline ends came to 11 bases. The chain combines TRBV12-5 with TRBJ2-1, with D possibly matching TRBD2 (6 bases). Sequencing was done on a sample of PBMCs. This TCR was sampled from a woman aged 40 to 50 in good health and CMV-seronegative. The chain's CDR3 is CASGLVGSTYNEQFF. The CDR3 nucleotides are TGTGCTAGTGGTTTAGTCGGGAGTACCTACAATGAGCAGTTCTTC.